Detailed here is one T cell receptor (beta chain). Its antigen remains unknown. The sample's time point: week 35, safety follow-up. With topical imiquimod, each dose of the vaccine consisted of 300 ug of mutant IDH1 20-mer peptide. The donors had new WHO grade 3 or 4 astrocytomas; these were IDH1-mutant and ATRX-lost. The sample belongs to a study of a mutant IDH1 vaccine in newly diagnosed glioma. The wider study: The treated group averaged approximately 42 years old and was about 60% male, about 38% female. The therapy given earlier, which was standard therapy, consisted of radiotherapy, temozolomide, or both, and most of the patients received both.

The table came from immunoSEQ multiplex PCR; TCRdb's copy has only in-frame clones and leaves some out. The repertoire includes around 60,000 clones, 84% of them detected once, and roughly 4% sits in the top ten. Germline assignment: CDR1 MNHEY and CDR2 SVGAGI. V lost 0 bases to trimming and J lost 4 bases, with 7 bases between them. CDR3 length: 14 residues. The sequence came from a man aged 25-45 years with glioma. The sample in question was PBMCs, obtained from a glioma patient whose treatment included an IDH1 peptide vaccine. This chain links TRBV6-5 with TRBJ2-1; perhaps D is TRBD1 or TRBD2 (5 bases each). The CDR3 DNA reads TGTGCCAGCAGTTACTCGGGGGTTTACAATGAGCAGTTCTTC. It is translated as CASSYSGVYNEQFF.